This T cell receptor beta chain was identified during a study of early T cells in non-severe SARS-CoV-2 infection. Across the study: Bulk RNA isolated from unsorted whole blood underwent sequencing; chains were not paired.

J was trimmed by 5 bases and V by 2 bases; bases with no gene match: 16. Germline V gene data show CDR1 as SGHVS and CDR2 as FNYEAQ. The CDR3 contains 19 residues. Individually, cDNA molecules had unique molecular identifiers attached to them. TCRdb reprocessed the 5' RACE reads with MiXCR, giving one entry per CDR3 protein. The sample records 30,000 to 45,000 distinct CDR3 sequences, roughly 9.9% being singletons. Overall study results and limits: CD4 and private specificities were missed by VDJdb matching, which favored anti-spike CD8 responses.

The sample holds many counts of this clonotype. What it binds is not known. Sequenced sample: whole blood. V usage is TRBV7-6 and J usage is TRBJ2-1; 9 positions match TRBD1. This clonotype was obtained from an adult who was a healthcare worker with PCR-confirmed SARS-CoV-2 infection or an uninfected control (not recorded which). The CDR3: CASSLYLPLRDRVHNEQFF. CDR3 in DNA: TGTGCCAGCAGCTTATACCTACCGCTGAGGGACAGGGTTCACAATGAGCAGTTCTTC.